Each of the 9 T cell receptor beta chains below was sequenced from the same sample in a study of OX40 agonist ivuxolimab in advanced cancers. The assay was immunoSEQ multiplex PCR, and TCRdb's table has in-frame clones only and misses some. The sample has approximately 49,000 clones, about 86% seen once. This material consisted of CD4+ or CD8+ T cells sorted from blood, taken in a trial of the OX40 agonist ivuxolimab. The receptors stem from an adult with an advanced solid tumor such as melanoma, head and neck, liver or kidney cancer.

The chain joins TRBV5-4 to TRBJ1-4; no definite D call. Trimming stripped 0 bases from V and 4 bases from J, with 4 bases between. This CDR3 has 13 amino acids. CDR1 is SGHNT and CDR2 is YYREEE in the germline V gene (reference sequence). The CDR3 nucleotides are TGTGCCAGCAGCTTGGAACTTAATGAAAAACTGTTTTTT. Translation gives CASSLELNEKLFF.

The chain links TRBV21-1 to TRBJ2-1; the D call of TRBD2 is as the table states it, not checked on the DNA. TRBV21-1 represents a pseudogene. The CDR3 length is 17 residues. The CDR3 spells CASSRGLAGLTYNEQFF. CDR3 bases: TGTGCCAGCAGCAGGGGACTAGCGGGGCTCACCTACAATGAGCAGTTCTTC.

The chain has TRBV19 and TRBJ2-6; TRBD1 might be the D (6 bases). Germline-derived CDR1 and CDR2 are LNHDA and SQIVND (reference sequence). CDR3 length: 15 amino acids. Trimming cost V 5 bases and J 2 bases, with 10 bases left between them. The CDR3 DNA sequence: TGTGCCAGTAGTCTGACAGGAGCTGGGGCCAACGTCCTGACTTTC. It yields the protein CASSLTGAGANVLTF.

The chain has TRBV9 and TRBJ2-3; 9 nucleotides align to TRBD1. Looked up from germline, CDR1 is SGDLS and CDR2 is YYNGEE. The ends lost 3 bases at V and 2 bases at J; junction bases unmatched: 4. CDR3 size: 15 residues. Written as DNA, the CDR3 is TGTGCCAGCAGCGCCCGGACAGGGGACACAGATACGCAGTATTTT. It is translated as CASSARTGDTDTQYF.

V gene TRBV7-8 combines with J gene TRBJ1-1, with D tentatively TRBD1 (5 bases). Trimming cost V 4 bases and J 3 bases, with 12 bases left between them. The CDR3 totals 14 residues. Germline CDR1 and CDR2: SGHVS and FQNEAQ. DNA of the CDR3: TGTGCCAGCAGCTCAAGGGGCAGGGACACTGAAGCTTTCTTT. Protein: CASSSRGRDTEAFF. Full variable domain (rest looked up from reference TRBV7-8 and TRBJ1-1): GAGVSQSPRYKVAKRGQDVALRCDPISGHVSLFWYQQALGQGPEFLTYFQNEAQLDKSGLPSDRFFAERPEGSVSTLKIQRTQQEDSAVYLCASSSRGRDTEAFFGQGTRLTVV.

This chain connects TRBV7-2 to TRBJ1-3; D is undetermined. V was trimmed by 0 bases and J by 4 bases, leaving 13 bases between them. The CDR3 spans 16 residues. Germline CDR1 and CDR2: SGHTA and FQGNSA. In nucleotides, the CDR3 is TGTGCCAGCAGCTTAGCGGCCCGGCCGACGGGAAACACCATATATTTT. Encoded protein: CASSLAARPTGNTIYF.

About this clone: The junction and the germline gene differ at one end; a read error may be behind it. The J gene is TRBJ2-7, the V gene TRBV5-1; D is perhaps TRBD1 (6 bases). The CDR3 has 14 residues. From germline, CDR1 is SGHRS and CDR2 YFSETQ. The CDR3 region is CASSLDRASYGQYF. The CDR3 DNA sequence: TGCGCCAGCAGCTTGGACAGGGCATCCTACGGGCAGTACTTC. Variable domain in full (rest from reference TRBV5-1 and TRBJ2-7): KAGVTQTPRYLIKTRGQQVTLSCSPISGHRSVSWYQQTPGQGLQFLFEYFSETQRNKGNFPGRFSGRQFSNSRSEMNVSTLELGDSALYLCASSLDRASYGQYFGPGTRLTVT.

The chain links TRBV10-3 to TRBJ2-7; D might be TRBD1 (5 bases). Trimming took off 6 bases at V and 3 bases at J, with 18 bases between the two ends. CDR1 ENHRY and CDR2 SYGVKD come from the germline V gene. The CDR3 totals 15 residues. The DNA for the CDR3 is TGTGCCATCAGCCCCCGCGGCATAAGGGGCTACGAGCAGTACTTC. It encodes CAISPRGIRGYEQYF.

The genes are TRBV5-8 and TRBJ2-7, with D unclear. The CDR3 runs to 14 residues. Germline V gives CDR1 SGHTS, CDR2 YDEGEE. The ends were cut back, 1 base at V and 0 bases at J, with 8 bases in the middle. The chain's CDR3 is CASSLYPNSYEQYF. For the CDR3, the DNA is TGTGCCAGCAGCTTGTACCCCAACTCCTACGAGCAGTACTTC.